The following is a TCR beta chain sequence with its context. Its antigen remains unidentified. A much larger clonotype is one base distant, so this may be a read error. Unsorted bulk tissue (roughly 18-32 mg) underwent RNA and DNA co-extraction. Donors underwent surgery for histopathologically diagnosed primary liver carcinoma. Germline V gene data show CDR1 as LGHNA and CDR2 as YSLEER. The CDR3 is 15 residues long. The data derive from a study of tumor-infiltrating lymphocytes in primary liver carcinoma. Study information: Every sample contained roughly 3.65 to 7.5 million productive TCRbeta reads, and these numbers were similar from one tissue type to another. Notes on the study in general: Overlap in tumor-adjacent and tumor-blood pairs fell below that of tumor region pairs.

Researchers generated TCR beta cDNA from approximately 450 ng of total RNA, relying on a constant-region primer. Slightly modified ARM-PCR served as the procedure for the TCR beta libraries. These libraries came from three rounds of nested multiplex PCR. The opening two PCR rounds, around 11 cycles each, paired TRBV1-TRBV30 forward primers with a C-beta reverse primer. TCRdb used MiXCR to reprocess the multiplex PCR reads, holding one entry per CDR3 protein. Of more than 70,000 distinct CDR3 sequences in the sample, 65% to 75% were seen once. This clonotype was obtained from a man aged 35 to 55 with primary liver carcinoma and hepatitis B virus infection. This rearrangement joins TRBV4-3 to TRBJ1-4; D is undetermined. The specimen sequenced was tumor-adjacent normal liver tissue. CDR3 sequence: CTSSQDGRTGVKLFF. The DNA for the CDR3 is TGCACCAGCAGCCAAGATGGTCGCACTGGGGTAAAACTGTTTTTT.